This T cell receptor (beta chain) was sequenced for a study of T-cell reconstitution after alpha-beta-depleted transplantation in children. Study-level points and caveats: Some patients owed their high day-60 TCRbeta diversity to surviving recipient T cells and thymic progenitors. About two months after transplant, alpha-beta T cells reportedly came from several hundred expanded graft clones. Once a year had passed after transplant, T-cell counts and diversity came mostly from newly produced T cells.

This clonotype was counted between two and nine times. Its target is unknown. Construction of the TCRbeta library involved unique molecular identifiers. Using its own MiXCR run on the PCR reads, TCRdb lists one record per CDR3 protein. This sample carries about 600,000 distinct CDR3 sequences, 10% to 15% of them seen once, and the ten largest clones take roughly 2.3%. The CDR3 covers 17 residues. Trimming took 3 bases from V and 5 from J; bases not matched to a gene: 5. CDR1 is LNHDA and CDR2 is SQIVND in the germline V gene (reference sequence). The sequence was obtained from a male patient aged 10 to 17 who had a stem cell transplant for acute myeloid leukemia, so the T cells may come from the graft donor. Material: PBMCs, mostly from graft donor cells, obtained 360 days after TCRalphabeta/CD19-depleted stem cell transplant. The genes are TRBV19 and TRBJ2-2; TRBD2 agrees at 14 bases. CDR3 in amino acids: CASSMTSGRALTGELFF. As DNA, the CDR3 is TGTGCCAGTAGTATGACTAGCGGGAGGGCCCTGACCGGGGAGCTGTTTTTT.